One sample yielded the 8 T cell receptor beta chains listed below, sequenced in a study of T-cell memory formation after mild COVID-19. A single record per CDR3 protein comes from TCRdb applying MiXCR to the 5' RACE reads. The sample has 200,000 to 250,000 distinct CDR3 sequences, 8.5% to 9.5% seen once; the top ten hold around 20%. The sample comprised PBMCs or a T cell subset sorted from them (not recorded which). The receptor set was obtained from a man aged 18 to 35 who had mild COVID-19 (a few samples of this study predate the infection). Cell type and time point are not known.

The DNA of the CDR3 is TGTGCCAGCAGCCCAGGACAGAAAAGCGGCTACACCTTC. Encoded protein: CASSPGQKSGYTF. The rearrangement uses TRBV9 and TRBJ1-2, with TRBD1 as a possible D gene (6 bases). Looked up from germline, CDR1 is SGDLS and CDR2 is YYNGEE. This CDR3 spans 13 amino acids. The V end lost 4 bases, the J end lost 8 bases, and 15 bases lay between the germline ends. The whole variable domain, remainder taken from reference TRBV9 and TRBJ1-2, is DSGVTQTPKHLITATGQRVTLRCSPRSGDLSVYWYQQSLDQGLQFLIQYYNGEERAKGNILERFSAQQFPDLHSELNLSSLELGDSALYFCASSPGQKSGYTFGSGTRLTVV.

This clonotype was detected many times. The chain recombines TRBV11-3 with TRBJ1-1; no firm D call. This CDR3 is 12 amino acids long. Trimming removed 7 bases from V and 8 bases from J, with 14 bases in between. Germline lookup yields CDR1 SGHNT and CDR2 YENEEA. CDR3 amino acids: CASKSPGTEAFF. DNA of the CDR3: TGTGCCAGCAAATCCCCGGGCACAGAAGCTTTCTTT.

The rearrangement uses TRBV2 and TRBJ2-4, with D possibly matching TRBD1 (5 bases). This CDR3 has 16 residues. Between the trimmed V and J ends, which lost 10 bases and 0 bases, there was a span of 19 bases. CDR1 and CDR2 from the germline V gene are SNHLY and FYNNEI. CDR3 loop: CATKKGHDIAKNIQYF. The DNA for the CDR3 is TGTGCCACGAAGAAAGGACACGATATAGCCAAAAACATTCAGTACTTC.

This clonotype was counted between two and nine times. The CDR3 DNA follows: TGTGCCACCAGCAGGGGACAGGCCGAGAAGTTCTTC. Its protein is CATSRGQAEKFF. The chain recombines TRBV15 with TRBJ2-1, with 8 bases identical to TRBD1. V shed 3 bases, J shed 14 bases, and the junction held 6 bases outside the gene matches. CDR3 length: 12 residues. Germline assignment: CDR1 LNHNV and CDR2 YYDKDF (reference sequence). Based on the CDR3 plus reference TRBV15 and TRBJ2-1, the full variable domain is DAMVIQNPRYQVTQFGKPVTLSCSQTLNHNVMYWYQQKSSQAPKLLFHYYDKDFNNEADTPDNFQSRRPNTSFCFLDIRSPGLGDTAMYLCATSRGQAEKFFGPGTRLTVL.

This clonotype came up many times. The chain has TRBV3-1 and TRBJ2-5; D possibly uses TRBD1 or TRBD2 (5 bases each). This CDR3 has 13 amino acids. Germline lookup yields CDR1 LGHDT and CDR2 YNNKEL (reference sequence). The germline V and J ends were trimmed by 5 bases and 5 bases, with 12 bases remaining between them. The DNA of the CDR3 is TGTGCCAGCAGCGGGGGTCTGGTGGAGACCCAGTACTTC. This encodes CASSGGLVETQYF.

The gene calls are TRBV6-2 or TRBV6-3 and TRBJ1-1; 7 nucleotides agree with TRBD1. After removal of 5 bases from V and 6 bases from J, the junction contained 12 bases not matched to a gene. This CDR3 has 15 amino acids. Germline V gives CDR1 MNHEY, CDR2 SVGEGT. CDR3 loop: CASSLADRFRAEAFF. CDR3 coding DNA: TGTGCCAGCAGTCTGGCGGACAGGTTTCGCGCTGAAGCTTTCTTT.

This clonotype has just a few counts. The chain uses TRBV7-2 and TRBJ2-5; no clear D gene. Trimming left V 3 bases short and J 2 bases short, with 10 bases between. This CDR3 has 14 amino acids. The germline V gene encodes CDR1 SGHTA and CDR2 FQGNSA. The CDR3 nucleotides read TGTGCCAGCAGCTTGCGTATACTACAAGAGACCCAGTACTTC. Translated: CASSLRILQETQYF.

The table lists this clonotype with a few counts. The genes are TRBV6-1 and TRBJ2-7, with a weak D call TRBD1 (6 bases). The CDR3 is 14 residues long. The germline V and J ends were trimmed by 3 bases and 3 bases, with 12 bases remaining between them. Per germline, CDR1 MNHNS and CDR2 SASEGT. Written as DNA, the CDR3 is TGTGCCAGCAGTGAGGGACATCGAGTCTACGAGCAGTACTTC. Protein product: CASSEGHRVYEQYF.